The next 25 T cell receptor beta chains were all read from a single sample in a study of blood T cell repertoires in COVID-19. Data came from immunoSEQ multiplex PCR; TCRdb stores just in-frame clones and leaves some out. The sample includes roughly 250,000 clones, about nine tenths of them seen just once. The sample taken for sequencing was peripheral blood. The source of these receptors is a man between 60 and 70 years old who had recovered from COVID-19.

The chain has TRBV6-5 and TRBJ1-2; TRBD1 matches 9 bases. Trimming took 7 bases from V and 6 from J; bases not matched to a gene: 3. The CDR3 is made up of 12 amino acids. CDR1 and CDR2 from the germline V gene are MNHEY and SVGAGI. The CDR3 nucleotides read TGTGCCAGCAACAACAGGGGGCATGGCTACACCTTC. As protein: CASNNRGHGYTF.

This chain links TRBV19 with TRBJ1-5; TRBD1 might be the D (6 bases). Trimming shortened V by 3 bases and J by 0 bases, and 9 bases separated the two germline ends. Germline V lookup: CDR1 LNHDA, CDR2 SQIVND (reference sequence). The CDR3 is 15 amino acids. For the CDR3, the DNA is TGTGCCAGTAGTATGGGGACAAATAGCAATCAGCCCCAGCATTTT. Translation gives CASSMGTNSNQPQHF. The complete variable domain, with remaining parts taken from reference TRBV19 and TRBJ1-5, reads DGGITQSPKYLFRKEGQNVTLSCEQNLNHDAMYWYRQDPGQGLRLIYYSQIVNDFQKGDIAEGYSVSREKKESFPLTVTSAQKNPTAFYLCASSMGTNSNQPQHFGDGTRLSIL.

The rearrangement uses TRBV19 and TRBJ2-1; perhaps TRBD2 as D (6 bases). V was clipped by 2 bases and J by 0 bases, with 11 bases between them. This CDR3 is built from 16 residues. Germline V gene data show CDR1 as LNHDA and CDR2 as SQIVND (reference sequence). CDR3 coding DNA: TGTGCCAGTAGTATAAGGGCAGCGGGCTCCTACAATGAGCAGTTCTTC. Translation gives CASSIRAAGSYNEQFF.

The chain carries TRBV9 and TRBJ1-6; no reliable D call. The CDR3 contains 14 residues. The germline CDR1 and CDR2 sequences are SGDLS and YYNGEE. Trimming shortened V by 1 base and J by 7 bases, and 9 bases separated the two germline ends. The CDR3, as DNA: TGTGCCAGCAGCGTATCCAGACTCAATTCACCCCTCCACTTT. Translated, it gives CASSVSRLNSPLHF.

The rearrangement links TRBV6-5 to TRBJ2-5; D is unclear. The V gene's germline CDR1 is MNHEY and CDR2 SVGAGI. CDR3 size: 13 residues. V lost 11 bases and J 3 bases, leaving 16 bases between the germline ends. The CDR3 region is CAPSRGVEETQYF. The DNA for the CDR3 is TGTGCCCCTTCGCGAGGTGTAGAAGAGACCCAGTACTTC.

The chain has TRBV7-9 and TRBJ2-7, with D uncertain. Germline CDR1 and CDR2: SEHNR and FQNEAQ (reference sequence). The CDR3 totals 11 residues. V lost 5 bases, J lost 3 bases, and 5 bases lay in between. CDR3 nucleotides: TGTGCCAGCAGCCCAGTCTACGAGCAGTACTTC. Translation: CASSPVYEQYF.

A single count supports this clone. The chain has TRBV30 and TRBJ1-6; no definite D call. Looked up from germline, CDR1 is GTSNPN and CDR2 is SVGIG (reference sequence). The V end lost 3 bases, the J end lost 9 bases, and 15 bases lay between the germline ends. This CDR3 contains 14 residues. The CDR3 nucleotides are TGTGCCTGGAGCACGAACAGTCGGGGTTCACCCCTCCACTTT. As protein: CAWSTNSRGSPLHF.

The V call is TRBV6-1, the J call TRBJ1-2; D unresolved. The germline V gene has CDR1 MNHNS and CDR2 SASEGT. V gave up 3 bases and J gave up 0 bases, with 5 bases separating them. The CDR3 runs 13 residues. Here the CDR3 DNA reads TGTGCCAGCAGTGACCCGGCTAACTATGGCTACACCTTC. Translated, it gives CASSDPANYGYTF.

The chain couples TRBV2 to TRBJ2-7, with D possibly matching TRBD2 (7 bases). This CDR3 is built from 14 residues. Trimming left V 7 bases short and J 3 bases short, with 16 bases between. Germline V gene data show CDR1 as SNHLY and CDR2 as FYNNEI. The CDR3: CASTGEGDFYEQYF. DNA for the CDR3: TGTGCCAGCACCGGGGAGGGGGATTTCTACGAGCAGTACTTC.

V usage is TRBV14 and J usage is TRBJ2-7; 9 positions match TRBD1. The V and J ends lost 3 bases and 2 bases, in that order; junction bases with no gene match: 2. The CDR3 sequence is 14 residues long. Germline V gene data show CDR1 as SGHDN and CDR2 as FVKESK. In DNA, the CDR3 is TGTGCCAGCAGCCACGGGACAGGGACCTACGAGCAGTACTTC. Amino acids: CASSHGTGTYEQYF.

Comment on this clone: Other DNA sequences from this sample encode an identical CDR3 as well. This sequence joins TRBV2 and TRBJ1-1, with TRBD1 matching 7 bases. Germline CDR1 and CDR2: SNHLY and FYNNEI. This CDR3 region has 13 residues. V trimming: 5 bases; J trimming: 1 base; junction bases outside the gene matches: 1. This chain's CDR3 is CASSRQGNTEAFF. The CDR3 coding sequence is TGTGCCAGCAGTCGACAGGGGAACACTGAAGCTTTCTTT.

The CDR3 DNA reads as TGCAGCGCAGTCCGGGACAGCACTATAACCTCGAACACCGGGGAGCTGTTTTTT. It is translated as CSAVRDSTITSNTGELFF. The rearrangement uses TRBV29-1 and TRBJ2-2; 7 bases align to TRBD1. The CDR3 loop spans 18 amino acids. V was clipped by 7 bases and J by 0 bases; unmatched bases: 17. Germline V gene sequence: CDR1 SQVTM, CDR2 ANQGSEA.

J is TRBJ1-1 and V is TRBV12-5; D is undetermined. Germline CDR1 is LGHNT and CDR2 is FRNRAP. With 1 base removed from V and 8 bases from J, the gap between germline ends came to 11 bases. There are 13 residues in the CDR3. The CDR3 loop reads CASGLGMGREAFF. Written as DNA, the CDR3 is TGTGCTAGTGGTTTGGGGATGGGGAGGGAAGCTTTCTTT. The full variable domain, its missing parts supplied by reference TRBV12-5 and TRBJ1-1, is DARVTQTPRHKVTEMGQEVTMRCQPILGHNTVFWYRQTMMQGLELLAYFRNRAPLDDSGMPKDRFSAEMPDATLATLKIQPSEPRDSAVYFCASGLGMGREAFFGQGTRLTVV.

The chain joins TRBV5-8 to TRBJ1-2; possible D gene TRBD1, 5 bases. Trimming shortened V by 5 bases and J by 4 bases, and 12 bases separated the two germline ends. Germline CDR1 and CDR2: SGHTS and YDEGEE. This CDR3 contains 13 residues. The CDR3 reads CASRRGVSYGYTF. As DNA, the CDR3 is TGTGCCAGCAGGCGGGGGGTATCCTATGGCTACACCTTC.

V is TRBV30 and J is TRBJ1-5; 7 positions agree with TRBD1. This CDR3 is built from 15 residues. V gave up 3 bases and J gave up 5 bases; unmatched junction bases: 10. The germline gives CDR1 GTSNPN, CDR2 SVGIG (reference sequence). CDR3 sequence (DNA): TGTGCCTGGAGGGGCCAGACAGGGTATGATCAGCCCCAGCATTTT. This sequence encodes CAWRGQTGYDQPQHF. The whole variable domain, filled in from reference TRBV30 and TRBJ1-5, reads SQTIHQWPATLVQPVGSPLSLECTVEGTSNPNLYWYRQAAGRGLQLLFYSVGIGQISSEVPQNLSASRPQDRQFILSSKKLLLSDSGFYLCAWRGQTGYDQPQHFGDGTRLSIL.

The chain uses TRBV10-2 and TRBJ1-4; no clear D gene. Trimming cost V 8 bases and J 6 bases, with 13 bases left between them. Per the germline V gene, CDR1 is WSHSY and CDR2 is SAAADI. The CDR3 sequence is 13 residues long. The CDR3 region is CASGDTRDEKLFF. In DNA form, the CDR3 reads TGCGCCAGCGGCGACACACGTGATGAAAAACTGTTTTTT.

The chain is built from TRBV2 and TRBJ2-7, with TRBD2 as a possible D gene (5 bases). This CDR3 spans 12 amino acids. Germline V gene data show CDR1 as SNHLY and CDR2 as FYNNEI. Deletions cut 5 bases from V and 2 bases from J, with 7 bases between. The CDR3 loop reads CASSPTTYEQYF. CDR3 coding DNA: TGTGCCAGCAGTCCGACTACCTACGAGCAGTACTTC.

This chain joins TRBV5-3 and TRBJ1-3, with D possibly TRBD1 on 5 matching bases. TRBV5-3 is treated as an ORF (open reading frame) with a function not yet certain. Trimming pared 3 bases from V and 7 bases from J, leaving 11 bases between. CDR3 length: 13 amino acids. The CDR3 spells CARSCLGVNTIYF. CDR3 DNA: TGTGCCAGAAGCTGTTTAGGGGTGAACACCATATATTTT.

The chain employs TRBV18 and TRBJ2-3; 10 bases are shared with TRBD1. The CDR3 has 16 amino acids. Per germline, CDR1 KGHSH and CDR2 LQKENI. After removal of 3 bases from V and 1 base from J, the junction contained 4 bases not matched to a gene. DNA for the CDR3: TGTGCCAGCTCACCCCGGGACAGGGGACGCACAGATACGCAGTATTTT. Translated, it gives CASSPRDRGRTDTQYF.

This chain links TRBV2 with TRBJ1-6; 7 nucleotides align to TRBD1. The CDR3 loop spans 11 amino acids. J lost 13 bases, V lost 4 bases, and 1 base had no gene match. Germline V gene sequence: CDR1 SNHLY, CDR2 FYNNEI. The CDR3 DNA reads as TGTGCCAGCAGTGCACAGGGGCCCCTCCACTTT. Residues: CASSAQGPLHF.

This clone came up once. The CDR3 coding sequence is TGTGCCAGCAGCCCCAGTCGACAGGGGGTCCCCTATAGCAATCAGCCCCAGCATTTT. Residues: CASSPSRQGVPYSNQPQHF. J is TRBJ1-5 and V is TRBV7-8; TRBD1 agrees at 9 bases. The CDR3 covers 19 residues. V gave up 5 bases and J gave up 0 bases; unmatched junction bases: 14. Germline values: CDR1 SGHVS, CDR2 FQNEAQ.

This clone was detected only a few times. The V call is TRBV6-1, the J call TRBJ1-1; D might be TRBD1 (6 bases). CDR3 length equals 15 residues. V was shortened by 3 bases and J by 3 bases, with 14 bases between the two germline ends. Germline CDR1 and CDR2: MNHNS and SASEGT. The CDR3 loop is CASSDPTGGDTEAFF. CDR3 in DNA: TGTGCCAGCAGTGACCCGACAGGTGGGGACACTGAAGCTTTCTTT.

The chain joins TRBV5-1 to TRBJ2-3; no firm D call. The CDR3 has 15 residues. V dropped 0 bases and J dropped 0 bases, with 8 bases sitting between them. The germline V gene has CDR1 SGHRS and CDR2 YFSETQ. CDR3 nucleotides: TGCGCCAGCAGCTTGGGACCGAGGAGCACAGATACGCAGTATTTT. Protein sequence: CASSLGPRSTDTQYF.

This chain connects TRBV19 to TRBJ2-3, with 7 bases that match TRBD1. The CDR3 loop spans 15 amino acids. The germline gives CDR1 LNHDA, CDR2 SQIVND (reference sequence). Germline trimming cut 6 bases from V and 0 bases from J; bases unmatched to any gene: 6. CDR3 bases: TGTGCCAGTAGCACCCGGGGACAGAGCACAGATACGCAGTATTTT. It translates to CASSTRGQSTDTQYF.

This chain links TRBV2 with TRBJ1-1, with a weak D call TRBD1 (6 bases). In germline, CDR1 is SNHLY, CDR2 FYNNEI. V was pared by 6 bases and J by 7 bases, with 12 bases between. The CDR3 loop spans 12 amino acids. CDR3 sequence reads: CASRKQGSEAFF. CDR3 sequence (DNA): TGTGCCAGCAGGAAACAGGGAAGTGAAGCTTTCTTT.